This T cell receptor (beta chain) came from a study of T cell repertoires in cytomegalovirus infection. Across the study: Evidence of both CMV infection and a matching HLA type came from public TCR beta signatures.

A few counts support this clonotype. As yet, its antigen is unknown. Notes on the study in general: It was HLA-C-restricted CMV-specific TCR beta clonotypes that dominated the response ex vivo.

Unmatched junction bases numbered 4, after V lost 7 bases and J lost 2 bases. The CDR3 runs 13 residues. From germline, CDR1 is MNHNS and CDR2 SASEGT. TCRdb re-called the reads through MiXCR, storing one row per CDR3 protein. The profile shows 110,000 or so distinct CDR3 sequences, about 28% of them singletons. The chain links TRBV6-1 to TRBJ2-5, with 7 bases that match TRBD1. Material: CD8+ T cells from cultured PBMCs, obtained from culture after CMV antigen stimulation. The sequence derives from a human donor in good health (CMV status not recorded). Some clones in this sample may be carry-over from other donors' samples. The CDR3, as DNA: TGTGCCAGCAACGACAGGGTTCAAGAGACCCAGTACTTC. Protein sequence: CASNDRVQETQYF.